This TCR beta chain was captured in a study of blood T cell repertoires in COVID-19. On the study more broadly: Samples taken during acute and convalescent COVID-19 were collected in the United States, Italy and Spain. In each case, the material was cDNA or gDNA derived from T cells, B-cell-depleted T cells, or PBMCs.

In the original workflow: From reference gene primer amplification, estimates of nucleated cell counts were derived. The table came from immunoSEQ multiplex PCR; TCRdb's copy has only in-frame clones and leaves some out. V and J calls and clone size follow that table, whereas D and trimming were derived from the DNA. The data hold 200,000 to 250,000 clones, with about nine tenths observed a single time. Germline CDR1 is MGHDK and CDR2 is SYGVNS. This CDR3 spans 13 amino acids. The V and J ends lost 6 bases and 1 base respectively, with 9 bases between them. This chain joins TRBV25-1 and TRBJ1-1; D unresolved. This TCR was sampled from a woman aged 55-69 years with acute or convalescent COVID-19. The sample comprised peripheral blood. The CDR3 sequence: CASRKEKNTEAFF. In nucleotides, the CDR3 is TGTGCCAGCAGGAAGGAGAAGAACACTGAAGCTTTCTTT.